Detailed here is one T cell receptor (beta chain). Its target is unknown. These data are taken from a study of beta chain features in type 1 diabetes. The authors reverse transcribed all of the isolated RNA, so sequencing captured expressed TCRB transcripts. Libraries were prepared by immunoSEQ multiplex PCR; TCRdb keeps only in-frame clonotypes and omits some of them. The top ten hold 0.03% to 0.035% of the sample, which has some 230,000 clones, about 10% seen once. Germline loops: CDR1 LNHDA, CDR2 SQIVND (reference sequence). The CDR3 extends over 15 amino acids. V lost 0 bases and J 2 bases, leaving 11 bases between the germline ends. Study conclusions and caveats: More deletions and fewer insertions at VDJ junctions were seen in type 1 diabetes patients.

Every donor provided one heparinised blood draw, which averaged about 120 mL. The TCR comes from a woman between 18 and 29 years old in good health. The sequenced sample consisted of naive CD4+ T cells from blood. The rearrangement joins TRBV19 to TRBJ2-7; D perhaps matches TRBD1 (6 bases). The CDR3 coding sequence is TGTGCCAGTAGTATAGAGGGGACACCCACCTACGAGCAGTACTTC. Translating it yields CASSIEGTPTYEQYF.